These T cell receptor beta chains were read from a single sample in a study of memory CD4+ T cells and cytomegalovirus serostatus. Sequencing was performed with immunoSEQ multiplex PCR; in TCRdb, only in-frame clones are kept and a portion is missing. The profile shows approximately 49,000 clones, roughly 80% of them singletons. Sequencing was performed on memory CD4+ T cells from blood. The receptors derive from an adult in good health and CMV-seronegative. CDR3s include the opening cysteine and the closing phenylalanine or tryptophan. Each record gives: CDR3 length, J gene, D gene, V gene, CDR3 protein, CDR3 DNA. The D gene is left open where the match is weak.

>13|TRBJ1-1|NA|TRBV7-9
CASSLDSGPEAFF
TGTGCCAGCAGCTTAGATTCGGGGCCAGAAGCTTTCTTT
>13|TRBJ2-3|NA|TRBV4-3
CASSQDLADTQYF
TGCGCCAGCAGCCAAGATTTAGCCGATACGCAGTATTTT
>12|TRBJ2-2|NA|TRBV9
CASSKNTGELFF
TGTGCCAGCAGCAAGAACACCGGGGAGCTGTTTTTT
>15|TRBJ1-1|NA|TRBV6-6
CASSRPGGRVNMAFF
TGTGCCAGCAGTCGCCCCGGGGGGCGCGTAAATATGGCTTTCTTT
>15|TRBJ2-7|TRBD1|TRBV10-3
CAISEGQGGPYEQYF
TGTGCCATCAGTGAGGGACAGGGAGGACCCTACGAGCAGTACTTC
>12|TRBJ2-3|NA|TRBV4-1
CASSRDTDTQYF
TGCGCCAGCAGCAGAGACACAGATACGCAGTATTTT
>14|TRBJ2-2|NA|TRBV18
CASSSFQESGELFF
TGTGCCAGCTCTTCCTTTCAGGAATCCGGGGAGCTGTTTTTT
>15|TRBJ1-6|NA|TRBV29-1
CSVEDHGSYNSPLHF
TGCAGCGTTGAAGATCACGGCAGCTATAATTCACCCCTCCACTTT
>10|TRBJ2-5|NA|TRBV29-1
CSVVLGAQYF
TGCAGCGTTGTGCTGGGGGCCCAGTACTTC
>15|TRBJ2-7|NA|TRBV21-1
CASSHSHRDYYEQYF
TGTGCCAGCAGCCACTCCCACAGGGACTACTACGAGCAGTACTTC